These T cell receptor beta chains were read from a single sample in a study of blood T cell repertoires in COVID-19. Assay used: immunoSEQ multiplex PCR; TCRdb lists only in-frame clones, some missing. The profile shows over 50,000 clones, just under 85% of them singletons. Sequencing was performed on peripheral blood. These receptors were collected from a man aged 70-80 years with acute or convalescent COVID-19. Each CDR3 is given with its conserved first and last residue. D genes are given only for firm matches. Clone size is stated in some rows and not others, as once, few, many or a class when expanded.

J gene: TRBJ2-7; D gene: TRBD1; clone size: -; V gene: TRBV3-1/TRBV3-2; CDR3 DNA: TGTGCCAGCAGTCGGACAGGGACCTACGAGCAGTACTTC; CDR3 protein: CASSRTGTYEQYF
J gene: TRBJ2-1; D gene: TRBD2; clone size: -; V gene: TRBV5-5; CDR3 DNA: TGTGCCAGCAGCTTGGCCTGGGCCGGGGGGTTCGATGAGCAGTTCTTC; CDR3 protein: CASSLAWAGGFDEQFF
J gene: TRBJ2-3; D gene: -; clone size: -; V gene: TRBV2; CDR3 DNA: TGTGCCAGCACGGGGAATAGGGGCACAGATACGCAGTATTTT; CDR3 protein: CASTGNRGTDTQYF
J gene: TRBJ1-5; D gene: TRBD1; clone size: -; V gene: TRBV2; CDR3 DNA: TGTGCCAGCACCCTGACAGGGAATAGCAATCAGCCCCAGCATTTT; CDR3 protein: CASTLTGNSNQPQHF
J gene: TRBJ2-1; D gene: -; clone size: -; V gene: TRBV21-1; CDR3 DNA: TGTGCCAGCAGCGAAGGACAGAAGTACAATGAGCAGTTCTTC; CDR3 protein: CASSEGQKYNEQFF
J gene: TRBJ1-4; D gene: TRBD1; clone size: -; V gene: TRBV5-1; CDR3 DNA: TGCGCCAGCAGCGGGGCCGGGACAGGGAATGAAAAACTGTTTTTT; CDR3 protein: CASSGAGTGNEKLFF
J gene: TRBJ1-5; D gene: -; clone size: -; V gene: TRBV2; CDR3 DNA: TGTGCCAGCAGTGGATCGACAAGCAATCAGCCCCAGCATTTT; CDR3 protein: CASSGSTSNQPQHF
J gene: TRBJ1-6; D gene: -; clone size: few; V gene: TRBV7-6; CDR3 DNA: TGTGCCAGCAGCCAAACCGTCGGCTCCTATAATTCACCCCTCCACTTT; CDR3 protein: CASSQTVGSYNSPLHF
J gene: TRBJ2-3; D gene: TRBD1; clone size: once; V gene: TRBV5-1; CDR3 DNA: TGCGCCAGCAGCCTCGGACAGGGGCCAGATACGCAGTATTTT; CDR3 protein: CASSLGQGPDTQYF
J gene: TRBJ2-3; D gene: TRBD2; clone size: -; V gene: TRBV2; CDR3 DNA: TGTGCCAGCAGTGAGGTTCCTAGCGGGGGCCGGGATACGCAGTATTTT; CDR3 protein: CASSEVPSGGRDTQYF
J gene: TRBJ2-1; D gene: -; clone size: -; V gene: TRBV27; CDR3 DNA: TGTGCCAGCAGTTTAATACAGTCTGAGGGCAGGTTCTTC; CDR3 protein: CASSLIQSEGRFF
J gene: TRBJ2-7; D gene: -; clone size: -; V gene: TRBV4-2; CDR3 DNA: TGTGCCAGCAGCTTCTCAACCGGGACAACGGGATTCGAGCAGTACTTC; CDR3 protein: CASSFSTGTTGFEQYF
J gene: TRBJ2-7; D gene: TRBD1; clone size: -; V gene: TRBV7-3; CDR3 DNA: TGTGCCAGCAGCTTCAAGACAGGGGGCGAGCAGTACTTC; CDR3 protein: CASSFKTGGEQYF
J gene: TRBJ2-1; D gene: TRBD2; clone size: -; V gene: TRBV5-1; CDR3 DNA: TGCGCCAGCAGCTTGGGGCTAGCGGGGGGCCGAAGCTCCTACAATGAGCAGTTCTTC; CDR3 protein: CASSLGLAGGRSSYNEQFF
J gene: TRBJ2-7; D gene: TRBD2; clone size: -; V gene: TRBV5-1; CDR3 DNA: TGCGCCAGCAGCCCGGGGGGTGGCGGCTCCTACGAGCAGTACTTC; CDR3 protein: CASSPGGGGSYEQYF
J gene: TRBJ2-1; D gene: TRBD2; clone size: -; V gene: TRBV6-5; CDR3 DNA: TGTGCCAGCGGCCTAGCGGGGGACTCCTACAATGAGCAGTTCTTC; CDR3 protein: CASGLAGDSYNEQFF
J gene: TRBJ2-7; D gene: -; clone size: few; V gene: TRBV27; CDR3 DNA: TGTGCCAGCAGTTTATCGCCCAGGGAAAACTACGAGCAGTACTTC; CDR3 protein: CASSLSPRENYEQYF
J gene: TRBJ2-7; D gene: TRBD2; clone size: once; V gene: TRBV10-2; CDR3 DNA: TGCGCCAGCAGCTCTAGCGGGGGGATCTACGAGCAGTACTTC; CDR3 protein: CASSSSGGIYEQYF
J gene: TRBJ2-3; D gene: -; clone size: -; V gene: TRBV7-9; CDR3 DNA: TGTGCCAGCAGCTTAAGGGGGTCAGATACGCAGTATTTT; CDR3 protein: CASSLRGSDTQYF
J gene: TRBJ1-5; D gene: -; clone size: -; V gene: TRBV28; CDR3 DNA: TGTGCCAGCAGAATGTATAGCAATCAGCCCCAGCATTTT; CDR3 protein: CASRMYSNQPQHF
J gene: TRBJ1-1; D gene: -; clone size: few; V gene: TRBV10-2; CDR3 DNA: TGCGCCAGCAGCGGCGCGGAGGGGATGAACACTGAAGCTTTCTTT; CDR3 protein: CASSGAEGMNTEAFF
J gene: TRBJ1-1; D gene: TRBD1; clone size: -; V gene: TRBV7-9; CDR3 DNA: TGTGCCAGCAGCTCCGGGACAGGGCTAACGGGAAAGAACACTGAAGCTTTCTTT; CDR3 protein: CASSSGTGLTGKNTEAFF
J gene: TRBJ2-5; D gene: TRBD2; clone size: -; V gene: TRBV6-1; CDR3 DNA: TGTGCCAGCAGTGAAGCCAGTCTAGCGGGGGTAGAGACCCAGTACTTC; CDR3 protein: CASSEASLAGVETQYF
J gene: TRBJ2-7; D gene: TRBD1; clone size: -; V gene: TRBV9; CDR3 DNA: TGTGCCAGCAGCGTCCGACAGGGGGTGTCCTACGAGCAGTACTTC; CDR3 protein: CASSVRQGVSYEQYF
J gene: TRBJ2-7; D gene: -; clone size: -; V gene: TRBV10-2; CDR3 DNA: TGCGCCAGCCGACTTGGCGGGACCTACGAGCAGTACTTC; CDR3 protein: CASRLGGTYEQYF
J gene: TRBJ2-1; D gene: TRBD2; clone size: -; V gene: TRBV7-3; CDR3 DNA: TGCGCCAGCAGCTTAGGAGCGGGGGGGTACAATGAGCAGTTCTTC; CDR3 protein: CASSLGAGGYNEQFF
J gene: TRBJ2-5; D gene: -; clone size: -; V gene: TRBV29-1; CDR3 DNA: TGCAGCCTCGCCTCGGAGGGGCAGGAGACCCAGTACTTC; CDR3 protein: CSLASEGQETQYF
J gene: TRBJ2-5; D gene: TRBD2; clone size: -; V gene: TRBV5-4; CDR3 DNA: TGTGCCAGCAGCCGAGGACTAGCGGGGGCACAAGAGACCCAGTACTTC; CDR3 protein: CASSRGLAGAQETQYF
J gene: TRBJ1-2; D gene: TRBD1; clone size: -; V gene: TRBV29-1; CDR3 DNA: TGCAGCGTTGTTGGGACAGCAGGCTACACCTTC; CDR3 protein: CSVVGTAGYTF
J gene: TRBJ2-3; D gene: -; clone size: -; V gene: TRBV20-1; CDR3 DNA: TGCAGTGCTGGTGTCCCCATCCAGTTCGGGACAGATACGCAGTATTTT; CDR3 protein: CSAGVPIQFGTDTQYF
J gene: TRBJ1-1; D gene: -; clone size: -; V gene: TRBV5-1; CDR3 DNA: TGCGCCAGCAGCTTGGCCGAGGGTTGGGGGAACACTGAAGCTTTCTTT; CDR3 protein: CASSLAEGWGNTEAFF
J gene: TRBJ2-4; D gene: TRBD1; clone size: -; V gene: TRBV5-1; CDR3 DNA: TGCGCCAGCAGCTCCCGGACAGGGAACGGCAAAAACATTCAGTACTTC; CDR3 protein: CASSSRTGNGKNIQYF
J gene: TRBJ2-2; D gene: TRBD1; clone size: -; V gene: TRBV28; CDR3 DNA: TGTGCCAGCAGGCACAGGGGGTCGGGAACCGGGGAGCTGTTTTTT; CDR3 protein: CASRHRGSGTGELFF
J gene: TRBJ2-2; D gene: TRBD2; clone size: -; V gene: TRBV3-1/TRBV3-2; CDR3 DNA: TGTGCCAGCAGCCAAGGCTTTCGGGGGGACTCCGGGGAGCTGTTTTTT; CDR3 protein: CASSQGFRGDSGELFF
J gene: TRBJ2-7; D gene: -; clone size: medium-sized; V gene: TRBV29-1; CDR3 DNA: TGCAGCGTTGGCGGACCGGAGGCCCACGAGCAGTACTTC; CDR3 protein: CSVGGPEAHEQYF
J gene: TRBJ2-1; D gene: TRBD1; clone size: -; V gene: TRBV19; CDR3 DNA: TGTGCCTCAGTAAGGGGGGGACAGGGGAGGCATGAGCAGTTCTTC; CDR3 protein: CASVRGGQGRHEQFF
J gene: TRBJ2-1; D gene: TRBD2; clone size: -; V gene: TRBV27; CDR3 DNA: TGTGCCAGCAGTTCAAGTCGCACTAGCGGGGGGGAGCAGTTCTTC; CDR3 protein: CASSSSRTSGGEQFF
J gene: TRBJ2-4; D gene: -; clone size: -; V gene: TRBV23-1; CDR3 DNA: TGCGCCAGCAGTCACCCAGGACAGGCCAAAAACATTCAGTACTTC; CDR3 protein: CASSHPGQAKNIQYF
J gene: TRBJ2-7; D gene: TRBD2; clone size: -; V gene: TRBV29-1; CDR3 DNA: TGCAGCGCCGGGGGGAGACAGATCTACGAGCAGTACTTC; CDR3 protein: CSAGGRQIYEQYF
J gene: TRBJ1-2; D gene: TRBD1; clone size: -; V gene: TRBV29-1; CDR3 DNA: TGCAGCGTTGTCCGGACAGGGAGTATCTATGGCTACACCTTC; CDR3 protein: CSVVRTGSIYGYTF
J gene: TRBJ1-6; D gene: -; clone size: -; V gene: TRBV28; CDR3 DNA: TGTGCCAGCAGTCTCCCGGGTATCGGAACCCTTAATTCACCCCTCCACTTT; CDR3 protein: CASSLPGIGTLNSPLHF
J gene: TRBJ2-1; D gene: -; clone size: -; V gene: TRBV6-5; CDR3 DNA: TGTGCCAGCAGAAGGACAGAAGCACCATGGGATGAGCAGTTCTTC; CDR3 protein: CASRRTEAPWDEQFF
J gene: TRBJ2-1; D gene: TRBD2; clone size: -; V gene: TRBV11-3; CDR3 DNA: TGTGCCAGCAGCTTAGGGACTAGCGGGGGGGCAGGGAATGAGCAGTTCTTC; CDR3 protein: CASSLGTSGGAGNEQFF
J gene: TRBJ1-1; D gene: -; clone size: -; V gene: TRBV28; CDR3 DNA: TGTGCCAGCAGTTTGCCCCTGAGCAGGGGACGTGAAGCTTTCTTT; CDR3 protein: CASSLPLSRGREAFF
J gene: TRBJ2-1; D gene: TRBD2; clone size: -; V gene: TRBV7-2; CDR3 DNA: TGTGCCAGCAGTCCCGGACTAGCCAGCTCCTACAATGAGCAGTTCTTC; CDR3 protein: CASSPGLASSYNEQFF
J gene: TRBJ2-5; D gene: TRBD2; clone size: -; V gene: TRBV5-6; CDR3 DNA: TGTGCCAGCAGCCCCCGGGGTAGCGGGGCGCAAGAGACCCAGTACTTC; CDR3 protein: CASSPRGSGAQETQYF
J gene: TRBJ2-3; D gene: -; clone size: -; V gene: TRBV11-3; CDR3 DNA: TGTGCCAGCAGCCCTGGACAGCCGGGCGCAGATACGCAGTATTTT; CDR3 protein: CASSPGQPGADTQYF
J gene: TRBJ2-1; D gene: TRBD1; clone size: -; V gene: TRBV9; CDR3 DNA: TGTGCCAGCAGCGTAGCAGGGGGTTCCTACAATGAGCAGTTCTTC; CDR3 protein: CASSVAGGSYNEQFF
J gene: TRBJ2-3; D gene: TRBD1; clone size: -; V gene: TRBV5-1; CDR3 DNA: TGCGCCAGCGGACCGGGACAGGGGGCCGTTGGAGATACGCAGTATTTT; CDR3 protein: CASGPGQGAVGDTQYF
J gene: TRBJ2-3; D gene: -; clone size: -; V gene: TRBV2; CDR3 DNA: TGTGCCAGCAGCCGTTCCACAGGGCCAGATACGCAGTATTTT; CDR3 protein: CASSRSTGPDTQYF
J gene: TRBJ2-1; D gene: -; clone size: -; V gene: TRBV29-1; CDR3 DNA: TGCAGCGTGAGACGGGAGGGGGCGGTCTATGAGCAGTTCTTC; CDR3 protein: CSVRREGAVYEQFF
J gene: TRBJ2-1; D gene: -; clone size: -; V gene: TRBV2; CDR3 DNA: TGTGCCAGCAGTTTACCAAGGGGCCGAAATGAGCAGTTCTTC; CDR3 protein: CASSLPRGRNEQFF
J gene: TRBJ2-7; D gene: -; clone size: once; V gene: TRBV28; CDR3 DNA: TGTGCCACGGACAGAAGCGGCTACGAGCAGTACTTC; CDR3 protein: CATDRSGYEQYF
J gene: TRBJ2-2; D gene: -; clone size: -; V gene: TRBV5-1; CDR3 DNA: TGCGCCAGCAGCCTAGGAGGGAACACCGGGGAGCTGTTTTTT; CDR3 protein: CASSLGGNTGELFF
J gene: TRBJ2-7; D gene: -; clone size: -; V gene: TRBV29-1; CDR3 DNA: TGCAGCGTTGAAGGCGGGGTGCTCTACGAGCAGTACTTC; CDR3 protein: CSVEGGVLYEQYF
J gene: TRBJ2-3; D gene: -; clone size: -; V gene: TRBV9; CDR3 DNA: TGCGCCAGCAAGGGGGGGGGCTCTTCAGATACGCAGTATTTT; CDR3 protein: CASKGGGSSDTQYF
J gene: TRBJ1-6; D gene: -; clone size: once; V gene: TRBV12-3/TRBV12-4; CDR3 DNA: TGTGCCAGCAGTTTCCAATTCGGGCCCCTCCACTTT; CDR3 protein: CASSFQFGPLHF